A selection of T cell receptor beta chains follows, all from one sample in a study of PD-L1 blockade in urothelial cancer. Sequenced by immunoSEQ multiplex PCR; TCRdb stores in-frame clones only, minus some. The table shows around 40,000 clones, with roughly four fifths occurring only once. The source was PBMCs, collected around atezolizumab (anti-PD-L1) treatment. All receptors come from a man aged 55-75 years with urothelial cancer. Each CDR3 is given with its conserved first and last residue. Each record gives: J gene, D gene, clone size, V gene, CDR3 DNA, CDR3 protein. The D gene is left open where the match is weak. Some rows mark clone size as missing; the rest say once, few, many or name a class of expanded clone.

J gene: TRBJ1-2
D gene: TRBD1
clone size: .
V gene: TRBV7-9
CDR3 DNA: TGTGCCAGCAGCTCCCCGGACAGGGGGCTCGGCTACACCTTC
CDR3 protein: CASSSPDRGLGYTF

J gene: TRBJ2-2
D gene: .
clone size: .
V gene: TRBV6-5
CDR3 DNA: TGTGCCAGCAGTTATTGGGGGCGATCCGGGGAGCTGTTTTTT
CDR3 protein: CASSYWGRSGELFF

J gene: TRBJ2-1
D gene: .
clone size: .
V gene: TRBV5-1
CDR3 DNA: TGCGCCAGCAGCTTGGCCGGGTCGGGGAGCAATGAGCAGTTCTTC
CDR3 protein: CASSLAGSGSNEQFF

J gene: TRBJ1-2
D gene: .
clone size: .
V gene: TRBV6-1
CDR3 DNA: TGTGCCAGCACAGAGACTACGGGCTATGGCTACACCTTC
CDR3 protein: CASTETTGYGYTF

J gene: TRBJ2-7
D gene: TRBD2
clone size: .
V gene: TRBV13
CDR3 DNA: TGTGCCAGCAGCTCTGGCCTACTTCCTAGCGGGGGTCCGTCCTACGAGCAGTACTTC
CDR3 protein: CASSSGLLPSGGPSYEQYF

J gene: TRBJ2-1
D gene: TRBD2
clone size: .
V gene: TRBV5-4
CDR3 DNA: TGTGCCAGCAGCTTGGATAGCGGGGGTCGGGGGGAGCAGTTCTTC
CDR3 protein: CASSLDSGGRGEQFF

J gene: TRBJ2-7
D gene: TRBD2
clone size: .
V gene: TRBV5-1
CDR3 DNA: TGCGCCAGCAAAGTGGCGGGAGGACGAACCTACGAGCAGTACTTC
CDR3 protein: CASKVAGGRTYEQYF

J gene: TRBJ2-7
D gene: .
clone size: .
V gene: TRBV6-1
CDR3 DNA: TGTGCCAGCAGTGAAGGGGGGCAGGTCTACGAGCAGTACTTC
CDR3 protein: CASSEGGQVYEQYF

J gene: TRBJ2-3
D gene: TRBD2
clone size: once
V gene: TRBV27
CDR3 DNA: TGTGCCAGCAGTCCCCGACTAGCGGGAGTCCGGGATACGCAGTATTTT
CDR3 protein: CASSPRLAGVRDTQYF

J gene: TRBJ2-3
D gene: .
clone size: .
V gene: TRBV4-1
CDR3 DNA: TGCGCCAGCAGCCAAGATACACACACAGATACGCAGTATTTT
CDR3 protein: CASSQDTHTDTQYF

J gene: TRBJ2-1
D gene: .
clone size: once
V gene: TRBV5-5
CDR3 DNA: TGTGCCAGCAGCTTGAGTGGCTTGAATGAGCAGTTCTTC
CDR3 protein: CASSLSGLNEQFF

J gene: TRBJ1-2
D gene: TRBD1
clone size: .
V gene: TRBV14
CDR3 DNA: TGTGCCAGCAGCCAAGTTGGACAGGGAGGCTACACCTTC
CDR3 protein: CASSQVGQGGYTF

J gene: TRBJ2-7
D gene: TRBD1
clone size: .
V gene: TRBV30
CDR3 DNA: TGTGCCTGGAGTGCCGGGACAGGGGGACTGTTGCAGTACTTC
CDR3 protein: CAWSAGTGGLLQYF

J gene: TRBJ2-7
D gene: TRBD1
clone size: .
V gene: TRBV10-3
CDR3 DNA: TGTGCCATCAGTGCCATTGACAGGGAAGGGTCCTACGAGCAGTACTTC
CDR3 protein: CAISAIDREGSYEQYF

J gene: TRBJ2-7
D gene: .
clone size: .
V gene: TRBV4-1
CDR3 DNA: TGCGCCAGCAGCCAAGCAGGGGGACTCCCGTACGAGCAGTACTTC
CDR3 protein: CASSQAGGLPYEQYF

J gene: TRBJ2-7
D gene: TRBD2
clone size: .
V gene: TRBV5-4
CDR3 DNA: TGTGCCAGCAGCTTGGGAGTAGCGGGGGCGCAGTACTTC
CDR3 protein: CASSLGVAGAQYF

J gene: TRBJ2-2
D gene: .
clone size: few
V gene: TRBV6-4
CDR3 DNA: TGTGCCAGCAGTGTTCAGGGGATTTATAACACCGGGGAGCTGTTTTTT
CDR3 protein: CASSVQGIYNTGELFF

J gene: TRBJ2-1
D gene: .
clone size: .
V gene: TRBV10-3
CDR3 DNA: TGTGCCATCAGTGAGGGGGGGGCCGAGCAGTTCTTC
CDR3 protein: CAISEGGAEQFF

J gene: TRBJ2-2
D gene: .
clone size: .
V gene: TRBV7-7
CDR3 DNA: TGTGCTAGCAGCTCGTCGACAGGCCCCTCAAACACCGGGGAGCTGTTTTTT
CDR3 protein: CASSSSTGPSNTGELFF

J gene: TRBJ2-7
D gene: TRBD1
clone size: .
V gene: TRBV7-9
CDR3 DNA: TGTGCCACTTCACCGGGACAGTCCTACGAGCAGTACTTC
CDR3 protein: CATSPGQSYEQYF

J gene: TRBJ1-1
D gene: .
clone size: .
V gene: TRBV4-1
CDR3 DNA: TGCGCCAGCAGCCAAGATCGGGAAGCTTTCTTT
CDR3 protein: CASSQDREAFF

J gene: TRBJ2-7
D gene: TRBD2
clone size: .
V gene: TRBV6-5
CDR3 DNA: TGTGCCAGCAGCAGTCTAGCGGGAGCCTACGAGCAGTACTTC
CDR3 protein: CASSSLAGAYEQYF

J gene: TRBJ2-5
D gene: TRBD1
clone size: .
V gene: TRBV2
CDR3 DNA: TGTGCCAGCAGGGTCGGGACAGGGAAAGAGACCCAGTACTTC
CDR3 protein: CASRVGTGKETQYF

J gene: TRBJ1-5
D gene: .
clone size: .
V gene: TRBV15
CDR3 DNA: TGTGCCACCAGCAAAATAAATCAGCCCCAGCATTTT
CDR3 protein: CATSKINQPQHF

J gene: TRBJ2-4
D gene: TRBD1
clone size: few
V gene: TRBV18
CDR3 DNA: TGTGCCACCACAGGGGAGGCCAAAAACATTCAGTACTTC
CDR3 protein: CATTGEAKNIQYF

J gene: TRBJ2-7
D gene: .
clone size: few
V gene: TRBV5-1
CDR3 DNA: TGCGCCAGCAGCTTGAATTCAGGCGAGGGAAACGAGCAGTACTTC
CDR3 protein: CASSLNSGEGNEQYF

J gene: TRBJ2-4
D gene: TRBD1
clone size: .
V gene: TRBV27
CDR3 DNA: TGTGCCAGCAGTTTCGCACAGGGGTCCCCCGGAGCTATTCAGTACTTC
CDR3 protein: CASSFAQGSPGAIQYF

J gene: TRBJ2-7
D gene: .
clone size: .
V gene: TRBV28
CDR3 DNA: TGTGCCAGCAGATCGGTCCGGGGGAGCCCGTTAGATTATAAGTACTTC
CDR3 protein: CASRSVRGSPLDYKYF

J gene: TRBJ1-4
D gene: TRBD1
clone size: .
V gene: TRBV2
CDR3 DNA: TGTGCCAGCAGCCCCCAGGGGGCTCTTAATGAAAAACTGTTTTTT
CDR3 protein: CASSPQGALNEKLFF

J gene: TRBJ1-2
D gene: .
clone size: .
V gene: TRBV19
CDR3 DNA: TGTGCCAGTAGTATCGGGGCCAGGGGAGTATCCCTCCTAGGCTACACCTTC
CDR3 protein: CASSIGARGVSLLGYTF

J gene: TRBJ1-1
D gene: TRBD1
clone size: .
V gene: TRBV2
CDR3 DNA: TGTGCCAGCAAAAACAGGGGCTCTTACACTGAAGCTTTCTTT
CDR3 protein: CASKNRGSYTEAFF

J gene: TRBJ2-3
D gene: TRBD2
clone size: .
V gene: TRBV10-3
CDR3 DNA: TGTGCCATCGGCCCGGGGTTAGCGGGAGGACCCGATACGCAGTATTTT
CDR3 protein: CAIGPGLAGGPDTQYF

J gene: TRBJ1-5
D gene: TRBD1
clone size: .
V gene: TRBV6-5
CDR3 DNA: TGTGCCAGCAGTCCGGGACAGGGAGGATCTCAGCCCCAGCATTTT
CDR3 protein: CASSPGQGGSQPQHF

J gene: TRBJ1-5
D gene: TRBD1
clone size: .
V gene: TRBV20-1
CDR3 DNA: TGCAGTGCACAGGGGGATCAGCCCCAGCATTTT
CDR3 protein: CSAQGDQPQHF

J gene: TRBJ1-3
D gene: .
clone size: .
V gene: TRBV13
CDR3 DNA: TGTGCCAGCAGCGTCACGGGGAAAGCTGGAAACACCATATATTTT
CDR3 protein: CASSVTGKAGNTIYF

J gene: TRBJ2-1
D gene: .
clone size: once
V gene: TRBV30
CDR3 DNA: TGTGCCTGGAGTGACTTAGAGCTGCAGTTCTTC
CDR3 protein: CAWSDLELQFF

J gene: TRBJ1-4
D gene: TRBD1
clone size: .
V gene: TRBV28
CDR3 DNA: TGTGCCAGCAGCCCAGGGGGCAGCCAGAATGAAAAACTGTTTTTT
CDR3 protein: CASSPGGSQNEKLFF

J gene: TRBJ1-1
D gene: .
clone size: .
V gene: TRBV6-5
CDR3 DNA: TGTGCCAGCAGCCACCATTCCAGGGGCGACGAAGCTTTCTTT
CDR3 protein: CASSHHSRGDEAFF

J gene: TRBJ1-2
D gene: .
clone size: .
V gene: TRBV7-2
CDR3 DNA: TGTGCCAGCAGCTTTGACAGGAGGTATGGCTACACCTTC
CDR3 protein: CASSFDRRYGYTF

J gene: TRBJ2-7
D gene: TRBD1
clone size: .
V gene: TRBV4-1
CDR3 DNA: TGCGCCAGCAGCAAGCGGGACAGGGGCGAGCAGTACTTC
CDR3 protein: CASSKRDRGEQYF

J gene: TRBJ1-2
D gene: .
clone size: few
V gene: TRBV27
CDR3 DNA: TGTGCCAGCAGTCAAAAGCCTCCCCAGTGGGGCGGCTATGGCTACACCTTC
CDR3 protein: CASSQKPPQWGGYGYTF

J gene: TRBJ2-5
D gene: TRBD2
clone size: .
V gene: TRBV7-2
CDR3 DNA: TGTGCCAGCAGCTCCAGGGGACTAGCAATGGGGCAAGAGACCCAGTACTTC
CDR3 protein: CASSSRGLAMGQETQYF

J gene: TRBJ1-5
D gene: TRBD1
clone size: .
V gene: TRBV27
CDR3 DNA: TGTGCCAGCAGTTCCAATGGACAGGGTATCCATCAGCCCCAGCATTTT
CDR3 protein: CASSSNGQGIHQPQHF

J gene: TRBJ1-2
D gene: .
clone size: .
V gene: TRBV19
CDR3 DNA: TGTGCCAGTACCCAGGGGCGAGGCTATGGCTACACCTTC
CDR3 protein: CASTQGRGYGYTF

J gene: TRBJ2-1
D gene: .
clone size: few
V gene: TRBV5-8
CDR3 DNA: TGTGCCAGCAGCTTACAGGGAGACCCCTACAATGAGCAGTTCTTC
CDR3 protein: CASSLQGDPYNEQFF

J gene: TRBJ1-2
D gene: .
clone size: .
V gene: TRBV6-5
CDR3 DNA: TGTGCCAGCAGTACCTACGGAGAGGCGATGGATGGCTACACCTTC
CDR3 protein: CASSTYGEAMDGYTF

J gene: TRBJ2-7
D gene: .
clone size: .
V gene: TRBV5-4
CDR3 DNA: TGTGCCAGCAGCTTGGAGGGGAACTACGAGCAGTACTTC
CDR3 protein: CASSLEGNYEQYF

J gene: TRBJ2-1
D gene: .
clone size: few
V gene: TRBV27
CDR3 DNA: TGTGCCAGCAGTTTAAACCGGAATGAGCAGTTCTTC
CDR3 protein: CASSLNRNEQFF

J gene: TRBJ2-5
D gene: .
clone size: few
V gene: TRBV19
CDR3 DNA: TGTGCCAGTAGTCTCGCGCGCCAAGAGACCCAGTACTTC
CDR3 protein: CASSLARQETQYF

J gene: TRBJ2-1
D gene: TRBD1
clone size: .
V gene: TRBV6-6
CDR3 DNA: TGTGCCAGCAGTAACAGGGGGCGGGGTAATGAGCAGTTCTTC
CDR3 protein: CASSNRGRGNEQFF

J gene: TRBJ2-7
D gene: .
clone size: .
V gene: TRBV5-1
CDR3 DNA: TGCGCCAGCAGCTATGGAGGATTAAGCTCCTACGAGCAGTACTTC
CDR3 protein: CASSYGGLSSYEQYF